This T cell receptor beta chain was sequenced in a study of control samples from healthy donors and cancer patients. The ends were cut back, 2 bases at V and 6 bases at J, with 13 bases in the middle. The CDR3 consists of 15 residues. Germline CDR1 MNHNS, CDR2 SASEGT. Profiling relied on immunoSEQ multiplex PCR, and the TCRdb table lists in-frame clones only, not all of them. The sample records fewer than 200,000 clones, around nine tenths being singletons. Specimen: blood. The rearrangement uses TRBV6-1 and TRBJ1-4; tentatively, D is TRBD1 (6 bases). This TCR was sampled from a man younger than 40 in good health. CDR3 protein: CASSESGGLDEKLFF. In nucleotides, the CDR3 is TGTGCCAGCAGTGAATCGGGGGGCCTTGATGAAAAACTGTTTTTT.